A selection of T cell receptor beta chains follows, all from one sample in a study of OX40 agonist ivuxolimab in advanced cancers. Method: immunoSEQ multiplex PCR; TCRdb's copy keeps in-frame clones and lacks some. The sample includes more than 55,000 clones, 60% to 85% of them seen just once. Sequencing used CD4+ or CD8+ T cells sorted from blood, obtained in a trial of the OX40 agonist ivuxolimab. All receptors come from an adult with an advanced solid tumor such as melanoma, head and neck, liver or kidney cancer. The CDR3 runs from the conserved cysteine through the conserved F or W. The order of the fields is D gene, clone size, J gene, V gene, CDR3 length, CDR3 protein, CDR3 DNA. The D gene is left open where the match is weak. A row's size may be missing; if present it is once, few, many or a size class.

>NA|NA|TRBJ1-1|TRBV6-5|12
CASSPGGTEAFF
TGTGCCAGCAGTCCCGGAGGTACTGAAGCTTTCTTT
>NA|NA|TRBJ2-7|TRBV6-6|13
CASTQGLSYEQYF
TGTGCCAGCACCCAGGGTCTCTCCTACGAGCAGTACTTC
>NA|NA|TRBJ2-1|TRBV29-1|12
CSVEEGPREQFF
TGCAGCGTTGAAGAGGGACCGCGTGAGCAGTTCTTC
>NA|NA|TRBJ2-3|TRBV5-4|15
CASSLVGGSTDTQYF
TGTGCCAGCAGCTTGGTTGGGGGTAGCACAGATACGCAGTATTTT
>NA|NA|TRBJ2-2|TRBV2|15
CASSEGPFSTGELFF
TGTGCCAGCAGTGAAGGTCCGTTCTCCACCGGGGAGCTGTTTTTT
>TRBD1|NA|TRBJ2-1|TRBV2|16
CASWTSPGQGYNEQFF
TGTGCCAGCTGGACTTCACCGGGACAGGGATACAATGAGCAGTTCTTC
>TRBD1|NA|TRBJ2-2|TRBV27|14
CASSGTGAPGELFF
TGTGCCAGCAGTGGGACAGGGGCTCCCGGGGAGCTGTTTTTT
>TRBD1|NA|TRBJ1-5|TRBV6-6|14
CASRDRAANQPQHF
TGTGCCAGCCGGGACAGGGCAGCGAATCAGCCCCAGCATTTT
>NA|NA|TRBJ2-5|TRBV7-6|14
CASSLLGLQETQYF
TGTGCCAGCAGCTTATTAGGGTTACAAGAGACCCAGTACTTC
>TRBD1|few|TRBJ2-7|TRBV5-5|15
CASSLAGTGTHEQYF
TGTGCCAGCAGCTTGGCGGGGACAGGGACCCACGAGCAGTACTTC
>NA|NA|TRBJ2-7|TRBV14|15
CASSQGGSARYEQYF
TGTGCCAGCAGCCAAGGGGGGTCGGCAAGGTACGAGCAGTACTTC
>TRBD1|once|TRBJ2-7|TRBV2|13
CASSRTGANEQYF
TGTGCCAGCAGTAGGACAGGGGCGAACGAGCAGTACTTC
>NA|NA|TRBJ1-6|TRBV7-2|15
CASSPGRQYNSPLHF
TGTGCCAGCAGCCCCGGCAGGCAGTATAATTCACCCCTCCACTTT
>NA|NA|TRBJ2-3|TRBV10-3|14
CAISEAGNTDTQYF
TGTGCCATCAGTGAGGCGGGAAACACAGATACGCAGTATTTT
>NA|NA|TRBJ1-1|TRBV6-5|13
CASRIPGVHGAFF
TGTGCCAGCAGGATCCCCGGGGTTCACGGAGCTTTCTTT
>NA|NA|TRBJ1-1|TRBV19|15
CASTPPLPGSTEAFF
TGTGCCAGTACCCCCCCCCTGCCAGGGTCAACTGAAGCTTTCTTT
>NA|NA|TRBJ2-6|TRBV5-6|15
CASSLVGSGANVLTF
TGTGCCAGCAGCTTGGTAGGATCTGGGGCCAACGTCCTGACTTTC
>NA|once|TRBJ2-2|TRBV11-3|17
CASKASVGSDNTGELFF
TGTGCCAGCAAAGCTTCTGTCGGGAGTGATAACACCGGGGAGCTGTTTTTT
>TRBD2|NA|TRBJ2-1|TRBV5-1|16
CASSSTLAGGSGEQFF
TGCGCCAGCAGCTCTACATTAGCGGGGGGAAGCGGTGAGCAGTTCTTC
>NA|NA|TRBJ2-7|TRBV9|14
CASSLRTSSYEQYF
TGTGCCAGCAGCCTAAGGACATCGTCCTACGAGCAGTACTTC
>NA|NA|TRBJ1-4|TRBV7-6|14
CASSPLATNEKLFF
TGTGCCAGCAGCCCTCTTGCAACTAATGAAAAACTGTTTTTT
>NA|NA|TRBJ2-1|TRBV27|15
CASSLVKYTENEQFF
TGTGCCAGCAGTCTCGTCAAATATACGGAAAATGAGCAGTTCTTC
>TRBD2|many|TRBJ2-5|TRBV5-1|15
CASALAGAWQETQYF
TGCGCCAGCGCACTAGCGGGCGCTTGGCAAGAGACCCAGTACTTC
>NA|many|TRBJ2-7|TRBV29-1|13
CSVVTDRTSEQYF
TGCAGCGTTGTTACAGATAGGACTTCCGAGCAGTACTTC
>TRBD1|once|TRBJ1-3|TRBV18|16
CASSPDREGSGNTIYF
TGTGCCAGCTCACCGGACAGGGAGGGCTCTGGAAACACCATATATTTT
>TRBD1|NA|TRBJ2-7|TRBV7-2|12
CASSGDSYEQYF
TGTGCCAGCAGCGGGGACAGCTACGAGCAGTACTTC
>NA|once|TRBJ2-5|TRBV7-9|13
CASSLADEETQYF
TGTGCCAGCAGCTTAGCGGACGAAGAGACCCAGTACTTC
>NA|NA|TRBJ2-1|TRBV28|12
CASSFPGTEQFF
TGTGCCAGCAGTTTTCCTGGGACAGAGCAGTTCTTC
>NA|NA|TRBJ1-3|TRBV6-6|15
CASSPREGSGNTIYF
TGTGCCAGCAGCCCACGGGAAGGCTCTGGAAACACCATATATTTT
>TRBD2|NA|TRBJ2-1|TRBV7-2|15
CASSVTSGGYNEQFF
TGTGCCAGCAGCGTTACTAGCGGGGGGTACAATGAGCAGTTCTTC
>TRBD1|NA|TRBJ2-7|TRBV4-2|15
CASSTTGDSSYEQYF
TGTGCCAGCAGCACGACAGGGGACAGCTCCTACGAGCAGTACTTC
>TRBD1|NA|TRBJ2-7|TRBV7-2|18
CASSSHTSGKGAAGEQYF
TGTGCCAGCAGCTCCCATACCTCGGGGAAGGGGGCTGCGGGCGAGCAGTACTTC
>NA|NA|TRBJ2-1|TRBV7-9|14
CASSHPRHMNEQFF
TGTGCCAGCAGCCACCCGCGACATATGAATGAGCAGTTCTTC
>TRBD2|once|TRBJ2-7|TRBV2|17
CASNGVRGRAMSYEQYF
TGTGCCAGCAATGGGGTTCGCGGGAGGGCCATGTCCTACGAGCAGTACTTC
>NA|NA|TRBJ1-2|TRBV6-4|15
CASSDSWTSFYGYTF
TGTGCCAGCAGTGACTCGTGGACCTCCTTCTATGGCTACACCTTC
>NA|NA|TRBJ2-3|TRBV7-8|16
CASSLDPAGGTDTQYF
TGTGCCAGCAGCTTGGACCCGGCGGGCGGCACAGATACGCAGTATTTT
>NA|NA|TRBJ2-1|TRBV7-9|12
CASSLDSNEQFF
TGTGCCAGCAGCTTAGACTCCAATGAGCAGTTCTTC
>NA|once|TRBJ2-2|TRBV7-9|18
CVIVQSLQGISNTGELFF
TGTGTAATAGTGCAGTCATTGCAGGGCATTTCGAACACCGGGGAGCTGTTTTTT
>NA|NA|TRBJ1-2|TRBV5-1|13
CASSAGSRYGYTF
TGCGCCAGCAGCGCCGGGAGCCGATATGGCTACACCTTC
>NA|once|TRBJ1-3|TRBV28|15
CASRPGGAAGNTIYF
TGTGCCAGCAGACCGGGGGGCGCGGCTGGAAACACCATATATTTT
>NA|few|TRBJ2-2|TRBV5-4|12
CASSLHTGELFF
TGTGCCAGCAGCCTTCACACCGGGGAGCTGTTTTTT
>NA|NA|TRBJ2-5|TRBV11-2|15
CASSRGDTYQETQYF
TGTGCCAGCAGCCGTGGGGATACGTACCAAGAGACCCAGTACTTC
>NA|NA|TRBJ1-1|TRBV19|13
CASRWIGDTEAFF
TGTGCCAGTCGCTGGATAGGGGACACTGAAGCTTTCTTT
>NA|NA|TRBJ1-5|TRBV28|12
CASSRGNQPQHF
TGTGCCAGCAGTCGGGGCAATCAGCCCCAGCATTTT
>TRBD2|once|TRBJ2-7|TRBV7-8|16
CASSYPVGRETNEQYF
TGTGCCAGCAGCTACCCCGTGGGGCGGGAGACCAACGAGCAGTACTTC
>NA|NA|TRBJ1-2|TRBV11-3|12
CASSLGGYGYTF
TGTGCCAGCAGCTTAGGAGGGTATGGCTACACCTTC
>NA|few|TRBJ2-1|TRBV29-1|12
CSVDGGVITELF
TGCAGCGTTGACGGTGGGGTTATTACGGAGCTCTTC
>NA|once|TRBJ1-2|TRBV10-2|14
CASSEDTPGQGYTF
TGCGCCAGCAGTGAGGACACCCCCGGGCAGGGCTACACCTTC
>TRBD1|NA|TRBJ2-1|TRBV2|15
CASRRQGGTYNEQFF
TGTGCCAGCAGGAGACAGGGTGGGACCTACAATGAGCAGTTCTTC
>TRBD1|NA|TRBJ2-7|TRBV19|15
CASSTQTGGYNEQYF
TGTGCCAGTAGTACGCAGACAGGGGGCTACAACGAGCAGTACTTC
>TRBD2|NA|TRBJ2-7|TRBV27|15
CASSLKGLADYEQYF
TGTGCCAGCAGCTTAAAGGGACTAGCGGACTACGAGCAGTACTTC
>TRBD1|NA|TRBJ1-6|TRBV5-1|15
CASSLGTGGYSPLHF
TGCGCCAGCAGCTTGGGGACAGGGGGATATTCACCCCTCCACTTT
>NA|NA|TRBJ2-1|TRBV7-2|17
CASSLVSLASTYNEQFF
TGTGCCAGCAGCTTAGTTTCCCTAGCATCCACCTACAATGAGCAGTTCTTC
>NA|few|TRBJ1-1|TRBV27|14
CASSLFFPNTEAFF
TGTGCCAGCAGTTTATTTTTCCCGAACACTGAAGCTTTCTTT
>NA|NA|TRBJ2-7|TRBV21-1|15
CASSKTTGPMDEQYF
TGTGCCAGCAGCAAGACGACAGGTCCTATGGACGAGCAGTACTTC